This is a list of T cell receptor beta chains from one sample in a study of T-cell reconstitution after alpha-beta-depleted transplantation in children. From the PCR reads, TCRdb called clonotypes with MiXCR, one entry per CDR3 protein. Of hundreds of thousands of distinct CDR3 sequences listed, over 10% were seen once; the top ten hold about 2%. The sample consisted of PBMCs, mostly from graft donor cells, taken 360 days after TCRalphabeta/CD19-depleted stem cell transplant. The receptors here all came from a male patient between 5 and 17 years old who had a stem cell transplant for acute myeloid leukemia, so the T cells may come from the graft donor. CDR3s include the opening cysteine and the closing phenylalanine or tryptophan. The D gene is left open where the match is weak. Not all rows give a size; the values are once, few, many and, for expanded clones, a class.

V gene: TRBV7-2; CDR3 length: 16; D gene: TRBD2; clone size: -; J gene: TRBJ2-3; CDR3 DNA: TGTGCCAGCAGCTTAGATAGCGGGAGGAGGCCAGATACGCAGTATTTT; CDR3 protein: CASSLDSGRRPDTQYF
V gene: TRBV24-1; CDR3 length: 14; D gene: TRBD2; clone size: -; J gene: TRBJ2-3; CDR3 DNA: TGTGCCACCAGGCCGGGACTAGCCACAGATACGCAGTATTTT; CDR3 protein: CATRPGLATDTQYF
V gene: TRBV29-1; CDR3 length: 13; D gene: TRBD2; clone size: -; J gene: TRBJ2-7; CDR3 DNA: TGCAGCGCTTATAGCGGGAGTATCTACGAGCAGTACTTC; CDR3 protein: CSAYSGSIYEQYF
V gene: TRBV18; CDR3 length: 16; D gene: TRBD2; clone size: many; J gene: TRBJ2-1; CDR3 DNA: TGTGCCAGCTCACCTGCTCTAGCGGGAGACTACAATGAGCAGTTCTTC; CDR3 protein: CASSPALAGDYNEQFF
V gene: TRBV12-5; CDR3 length: 11; D gene: -; clone size: few; J gene: TRBJ2-7; CDR3 DNA: TGTGCTAGTGGTTTTTCGGGCCCCCAGTACTTC; CDR3 protein: CASGFSGPQYF
V gene: TRBV6-2/TRBV6-3; CDR3 length: 15; D gene: TRBD2; clone size: -; J gene: TRBJ2-1; CDR3 DNA: TGTGCCAGCAGTTCCGGACTAGCGGGGCACAATGAGCAGTTCTTC; CDR3 protein: CASSSGLAGHNEQFF
V gene: TRBV11-2; CDR3 length: 16; D gene: -; clone size: -; J gene: TRBJ1-5; CDR3 DNA: TGTGCCAGCAGCATAATGGGGGGGTTGGTCAATCAGCCCCAGCATTTT; CDR3 protein: CASSIMGGLVNQPQHF
V gene: TRBV24-1; CDR3 length: 15; D gene: TRBD1; clone size: -; J gene: TRBJ2-3; CDR3 DNA: TGTGCCACCAGTGATACCAGGGGGCCTGGAGATACGCAGTATTTT; CDR3 protein: CATSDTRGPGDTQYF
V gene: TRBV6-1; CDR3 length: 19; D gene: TRBD1; clone size: -; J gene: TRBJ1-2; CDR3 DNA: TGTGCCAGCAGTCGAGAGACTCCGGGACAGGGGCCAGCTAACTATGGCTACACCTTC; CDR3 protein: CASSRETPGQGPANYGYTF
V gene: TRBV12-3/TRBV12-4; CDR3 length: 18; D gene: TRBD2; clone size: many; J gene: TRBJ2-1; CDR3 DNA: TGTGCCAGCAGTTTAGGACTAGCGGGAGGTCCCTATTACAATGAGCAGTTCTTC; CDR3 protein: CASSLGLAGGPYYNEQFF
V gene: TRBV7-8; CDR3 length: 18; D gene: -; clone size: many; J gene: TRBJ1-6; CDR3 DNA: TGTGCCAGCAGCTTAATCCAGAGTAGTAGCTCCTATAATTCACCCCTCCACTTT; CDR3 protein: CASSLIQSSSSYNSPLHF
V gene: TRBV7-2; CDR3 length: 16; D gene: -; clone size: -; J gene: TRBJ2-2; CDR3 DNA: TGTGCCAGCAGCTCTAGGGGGGGAATGATAGCCGGGGAGCTGTTTTTT; CDR3 protein: CASSSRGGMIAGELFF
V gene: TRBV9; CDR3 length: 16; D gene: -; clone size: many; J gene: TRBJ2-4; CDR3 DNA: TGTGCCAGCAGCGAGGCGGGCGGGACTGTTAAAAACATTCAGTACTTC; CDR3 protein: CASSEAGGTVKNIQYF
V gene: TRBV21-1; CDR3 length: 18; D gene: -; clone size: few; J gene: TRBJ2-1; CDR3 DNA: TGTGCCAGCAGCAAAGCCCTGGACTTTCCCGCAATTTACAATGAGCAGTTCTTC; CDR3 protein: CASSKALDFPAIYNEQFF
V gene: TRBV28; CDR3 length: 16; D gene: TRBD2; clone size: many; J gene: TRBJ2-2; CDR3 DNA: TGTGCCAGCAGTTTAAGCGGGAGCCAGAACACCGGGGAGCTGTTTTTT; CDR3 protein: CASSLSGSQNTGELFF
V gene: TRBV14; CDR3 length: 15; D gene: -; clone size: many; J gene: TRBJ2-1; CDR3 DNA: TGTGCCAGCAGCCAACCCGGAAACAATTACAATGAGCAGTTCTTC; CDR3 protein: CASSQPGNNYNEQFF
V gene: TRBV20-1; CDR3 length: 14; D gene: TRBD1; clone size: many; J gene: TRBJ2-3; CDR3 DNA: TGCAGTGCTATATCCGGGACAGGGGGCATCACGCAGTATTTT; CDR3 protein: CSAISGTGGITQYF
V gene: TRBV7-7; CDR3 length: 15; D gene: -; clone size: many; J gene: TRBJ2-3; CDR3 DNA: TGTGCTAGCAGCTTATTAGGTTCTAGCACAGATACGCAGTATTTT; CDR3 protein: CASSLLGSSTDTQYF
V gene: TRBV9; CDR3 length: 16; D gene: TRBD2; clone size: -; J gene: TRBJ2-1; CDR3 DNA: TGTGCCAGCAGCGCCCTCATAGCGGGAGCATACAATGAGCAGTTCTTC; CDR3 protein: CASSALIAGAYNEQFF
V gene: TRBV10-3; CDR3 length: 13; D gene: -; clone size: -; J gene: TRBJ2-1; CDR3 DNA: TGTGCCACGGGACAACAGATAGGCAATGAGCAGTTCTTC; CDR3 protein: CATGQQIGNEQFF
V gene: TRBV20-1; CDR3 length: 14; D gene: TRBD1; clone size: few; J gene: TRBJ1-2; CDR3 DNA: TGCAGTGCCAGCCCAGGGGGCGAGAACTATGGCTACACCTTC; CDR3 protein: CSASPGGENYGYTF
V gene: TRBV5-1; CDR3 length: 17; D gene: TRBD2; clone size: -; J gene: TRBJ2-4; CDR3 DNA: TGCGCCAGCAGCCCTTGGACTAGCGGGAGAATCCTGGACATTCAGTACTTC; CDR3 protein: CASSPWTSGRILDIQYF
V gene: TRBV28; CDR3 length: 14; D gene: -; clone size: many; J gene: TRBJ1-2; CDR3 DNA: TGTGCCAGCAGTACCCAGGAACCTAACTATGGCTACACCTTC; CDR3 protein: CASSTQEPNYGYTF
V gene: TRBV4-1; CDR3 length: 16; D gene: TRBD2; clone size: -; J gene: TRBJ2-1; CDR3 DNA: TGCGCCAGCAGGCTTGTCGGTGGACTAGCAAACAATGAGCAGTTCTTC; CDR3 protein: CASRLVGGLANNEQFF
V gene: TRBV9; CDR3 length: 13; D gene: -; clone size: few; J gene: TRBJ1-1; CDR3 DNA: TGTGCCAGCGGCGGACAGTTGAACACTGAAGCTTTCTTT; CDR3 protein: CASGGQLNTEAFF
V gene: TRBV15; CDR3 length: 12; D gene: -; clone size: few; J gene: TRBJ2-7; CDR3 DNA: TGTGCCACCAGTCAGAGACACTACGAGCAGTACTTC; CDR3 protein: CATSQRHYEQYF
V gene: TRBV28; CDR3 length: 15; D gene: -; clone size: few; J gene: TRBJ1-1; CDR3 DNA: TGTGCCAGCAGTCCATGGGGCGCTATGAACACTGAAGCTTTCTTT; CDR3 protein: CASSPWGAMNTEAFF
V gene: TRBV29-1; CDR3 length: 12; D gene: -; clone size: -; J gene: TRBJ2-3; CDR3 DNA: TGCAGCGTTGAATATGTCGAGGATACGCAGTATTTT; CDR3 protein: CSVEYVEDTQYF
V gene: TRBV29-1; CDR3 length: 13; D gene: -; clone size: -; J gene: TRBJ2-7; CDR3 DNA: TGCAGCGTTAATCGAGGGGCGTCCTACGAGCAGTACTTC; CDR3 protein: CSVNRGASYEQYF
V gene: TRBV14; CDR3 length: 14; D gene: -; clone size: once; J gene: TRBJ2-5; CDR3 DNA: TGTGCCAGCAGCCAAAGGGACCCCCTTGGGACCCAGTACTTC; CDR3 protein: CASSQRDPLGTQYF
V gene: TRBV15; CDR3 length: 16; D gene: -; clone size: many; J gene: TRBJ1-4; CDR3 DNA: TGTGCCACCAGCAACGGCCCGACAGACGTCAATGAAAAACTGTTTTTT; CDR3 protein: CATSNGPTDVNEKLFF
V gene: TRBV4-1; CDR3 length: 21; D gene: TRBD2; clone size: -; J gene: TRBJ2-1; CDR3 DNA: TGCGCCAGCAGCCAAGATATGGAGAGAGAACTAGCGGGACATGAATACAATGAGCAGTTCTTC; CDR3 protein: CASSQDMERELAGHEYNEQFF
V gene: TRBV6-5; CDR3 length: 13; D gene: -; clone size: few; J gene: TRBJ1-5; CDR3 DNA: TGTGCCAGCAGTCGGGACCTAAATCAGCCCCAGCATTTT; CDR3 protein: CASSRDLNQPQHF
V gene: TRBV6-2/TRBV6-3; CDR3 length: 15; D gene: TRBD1; clone size: -; J gene: TRBJ1-1; CDR3 DNA: TGTGCCAGCAGTTACTCGACAGGGGGGGCCACTGAAGCTTTCTTT; CDR3 protein: CASSYSTGGATEAFF
V gene: TRBV4-3; CDR3 length: 13; D gene: -; clone size: many; J gene: TRBJ2-7; CDR3 DNA: TGCGCCAGCAGCCAAGGTCAGGACTACGAGCAGTACTTC; CDR3 protein: CASSQGQDYEQYF
V gene: TRBV11-2; CDR3 length: 17; D gene: TRBD2; clone size: -; J gene: TRBJ2-2; CDR3 DNA: TGTGCCAGCAGCTTAGTCCCAGGACTAGGGTACACCGGGGAGCTGTTTTTT; CDR3 protein: CASSLVPGLGYTGELFF
V gene: TRBV7-6; CDR3 length: 18; D gene: TRBD2; clone size: few; J gene: TRBJ2-3; CDR3 DNA: TGTGCCAGCAGCTTGACAGACGCTCCGGGACTAGCAAGAGATACGCAGTATTTT; CDR3 protein: CASSLTDAPGLARDTQYF
V gene: TRBV7-2; CDR3 length: 14; D gene: -; clone size: many; J gene: TRBJ2-3; CDR3 DNA: TGTGCCAGCAGCTTAGGCCCTGGCACAGATACGCAGTATTTT; CDR3 protein: CASSLGPGTDTQYF
V gene: TRBV21-1; CDR3 length: 15; D gene: -; clone size: -; J gene: TRBJ2-1; CDR3 DNA: TGTGCCAGCAGCAAAAAATACAGATCAACCGATGAGCAGTTCTTC; CDR3 protein: CASSKKYRSTDEQFF